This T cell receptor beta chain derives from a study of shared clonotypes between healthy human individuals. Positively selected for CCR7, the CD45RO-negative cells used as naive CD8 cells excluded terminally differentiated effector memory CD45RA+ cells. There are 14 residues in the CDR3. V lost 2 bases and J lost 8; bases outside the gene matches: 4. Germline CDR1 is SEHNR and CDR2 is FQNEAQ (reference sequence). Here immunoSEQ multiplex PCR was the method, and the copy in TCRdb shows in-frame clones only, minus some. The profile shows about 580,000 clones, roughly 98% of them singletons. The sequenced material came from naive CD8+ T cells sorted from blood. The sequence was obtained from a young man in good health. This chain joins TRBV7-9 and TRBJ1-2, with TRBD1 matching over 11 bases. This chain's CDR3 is CASSLLDRGQGYTF. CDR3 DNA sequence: TGTGCCAGCAGCTTACTGGACAGGGGGCAAGGCTACACCTTC.